This TCR beta chain was identified during a study of blood T cell repertoires in COVID-19. Study information: COVID-19 samples, acute and convalescent, were from the United States, Italy and Spain. Sources were T cells, B-cell-depleted T cells, or PBMCs; the material itself was cDNA or gDNA.

The junction had 10 bases not matched to a gene; V was cut back by 4 bases and J by 12 bases. Germline assignment: CDR1 SGHDT and CDR2 YYEEEE. The CDR3 has 13 amino acids. In the authors' workflow: Estimation of nucleated cell counts was performed using reference gene primer amplification. Assay: immunoSEQ multiplex PCR; the TCRdb copy retains only in-frame clones and omits some. V and J calls and clone size follow that table, whereas D and trimming were derived from the DNA. The data contain about 90,000 clones, 75% to 90% of them singletons. V and J are TRBV5-6 and TRBJ2-7, with 10 bases aligning to TRBD2. The material sequenced was peripheral blood. This clonotype was sampled from an older man with active or convalescent COVID-19. CDR3 DNA sequence: TGTGCCAGCAGCCTAGGGACTAGCGTGCACCCGTACTTC. This encodes CASSLGTSVHPYF.